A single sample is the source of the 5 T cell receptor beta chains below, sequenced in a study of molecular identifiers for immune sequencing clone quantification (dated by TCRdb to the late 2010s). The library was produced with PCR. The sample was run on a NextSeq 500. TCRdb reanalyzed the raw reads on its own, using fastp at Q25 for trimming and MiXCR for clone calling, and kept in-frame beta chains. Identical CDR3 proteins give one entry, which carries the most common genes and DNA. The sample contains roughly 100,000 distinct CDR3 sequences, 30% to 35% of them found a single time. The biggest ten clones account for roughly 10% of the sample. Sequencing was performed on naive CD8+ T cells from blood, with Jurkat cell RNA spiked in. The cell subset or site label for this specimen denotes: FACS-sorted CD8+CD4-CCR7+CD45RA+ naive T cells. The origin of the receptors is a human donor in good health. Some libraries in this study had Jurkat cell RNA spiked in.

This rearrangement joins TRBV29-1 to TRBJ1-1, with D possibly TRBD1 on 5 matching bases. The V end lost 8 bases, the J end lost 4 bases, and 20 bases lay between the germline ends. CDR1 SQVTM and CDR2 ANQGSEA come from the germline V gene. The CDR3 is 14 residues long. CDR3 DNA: TGCAGCTACCTTGGGGGAGTAGTCGGCACTGAAGCTTTCTTT. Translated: CSYLGGVVGTEAFF. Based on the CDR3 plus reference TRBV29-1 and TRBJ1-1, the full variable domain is SAVISQKPSRDICQRGTSLTIQCQVDSQVTMMFWYRQQPGQSLTLIATANQGSEATYESGFVIDKFPISRPNLTFSTLTVSNMSPEDSSIYLCSYLGGVVGTEAFFGQGTRLTVV.

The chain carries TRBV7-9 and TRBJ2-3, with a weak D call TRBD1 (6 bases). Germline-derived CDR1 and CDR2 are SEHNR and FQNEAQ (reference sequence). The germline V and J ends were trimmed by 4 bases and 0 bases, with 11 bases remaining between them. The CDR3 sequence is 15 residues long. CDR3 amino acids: CASSSRDTSTDTQYF. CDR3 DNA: TGTGCCAGCAGCTCCCGGGACACGAGCACAGATACGCAGTATTTT.

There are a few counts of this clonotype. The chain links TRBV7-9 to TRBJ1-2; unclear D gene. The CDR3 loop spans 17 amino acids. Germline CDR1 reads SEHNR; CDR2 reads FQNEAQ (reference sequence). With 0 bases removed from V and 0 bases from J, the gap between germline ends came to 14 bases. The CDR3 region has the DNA TGTGCCAGCAGCTTAGCCGGGCCCGGAGTCTCTAACTATGGCTACACCTTC. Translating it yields CASSLAGPGVSNYGYTF.

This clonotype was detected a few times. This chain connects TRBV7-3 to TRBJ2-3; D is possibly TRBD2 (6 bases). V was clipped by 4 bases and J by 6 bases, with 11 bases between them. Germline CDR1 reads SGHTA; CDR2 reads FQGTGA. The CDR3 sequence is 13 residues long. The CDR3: CASSSSGGDTQYF. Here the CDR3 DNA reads TGTGCCAGCAGCTCATCTGGGGGGGATACGCAGTATTTT.

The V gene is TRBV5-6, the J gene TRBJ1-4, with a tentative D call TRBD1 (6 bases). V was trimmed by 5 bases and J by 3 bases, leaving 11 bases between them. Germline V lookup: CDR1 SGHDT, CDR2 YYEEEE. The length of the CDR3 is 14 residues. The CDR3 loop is CASSWGPSNEKLFF. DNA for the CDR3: TGTGCCAGCAGTTGGGGGCCTTCTAATGAAAAACTGTTTTTT.